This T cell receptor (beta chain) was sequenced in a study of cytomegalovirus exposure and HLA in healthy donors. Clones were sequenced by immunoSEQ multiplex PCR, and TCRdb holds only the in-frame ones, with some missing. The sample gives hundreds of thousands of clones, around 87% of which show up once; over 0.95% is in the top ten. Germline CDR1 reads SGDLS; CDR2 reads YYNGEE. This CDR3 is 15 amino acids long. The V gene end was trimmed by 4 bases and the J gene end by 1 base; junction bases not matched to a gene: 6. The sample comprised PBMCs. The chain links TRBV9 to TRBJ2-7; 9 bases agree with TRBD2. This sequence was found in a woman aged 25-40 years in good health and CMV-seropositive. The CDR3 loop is CASSLGLASSYEQYF. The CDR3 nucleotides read TGTGCCAGCAGCCTTGGACTAGCGTCTTCCTACGAGCAGTACTTC. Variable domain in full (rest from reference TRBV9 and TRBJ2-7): DSGVTQTPKHLITATGQRVTLRCSPRSGDLSVYWYQQSLDQGLQFLIQYYNGEERAKGNILERFSAQQFPDLHSELNLSSLELGDSALYFCASSLGLASSYEQYFGPGTRLTVT.